A selection of T cell receptor beta chains follows, all from one sample in a study of blood T cell repertoires in COVID-19. The repertoire was sequenced with immunoSEQ multiplex PCR; TCRdb's copy has only in-frame clones and lacks some. The data show 280,000 or so clones, 75% to 90% seen once. Sequencing was carried out using PBMCs or T cells enriched from blood (not recorded which). The source is a man aged 25-40 years who had recovered from COVID-19. The CDR3 runs from the conserved cysteine through the conserved F or W. Fields, in order: D gene, clone size, V gene, J gene, CDR3 length, CDR3 DNA, CDR3 protein. The D gene is left open where the match is weak. The size entry is marked missing in some rows and otherwise reads once, few, many or a size class.

D: .
size: .
V: TRBV11-1
J: TRBJ2-7
length: 14
DNA: TGTGCCAGCAGCTTAAGGGGCGCCGATTACGAGCAGTACTTC
CDR3: CASSLRGADYEQYF

D: TRBD1
size: .
V: TRBV3-1/TRBV3-2
J: TRBJ2-3
length: 13
DNA: TGTGCCAGCAGCGGACAGGGGCAAGATACGCAGTATTTT
CDR3: CASSGQGQDTQYF

D: .
size: .
V: TRBV13
J: TRBJ2-2
length: 14
DNA: TGTGCCAGCAGCATTAGATCTTCCACCGGGGAGCTGTTTTTT
CDR3: CASSIRSSTGELFF

D: .
size: .
V: TRBV7-9
J: TRBJ2-2
length: 16
DNA: TGTGCCAGCAGCTTAGAGCGGGCCCTATACACCGGGGAGCTGTTTTTT
CDR3: CASSLERALYTGELFF

D: TRBD1
size: .
V: TRBV27
J: TRBJ1-3
length: 15
DNA: TGTGCCAGCAGTCCCGCAGGGGGCTCTGGAAACACCATATATTTT
CDR3: CASSPAGGSGNTIYF

D: .
size: .
V: TRBV18
J: TRBJ2-2
length: 14
DNA: TGTGCCAGCTCATCATCCTCGGGGTACGGGGAGCTGTTTTTT
CDR3: CASSSSSGYGELFF

D: TRBD2
size: .
V: TRBV10-2
J: TRBJ2-5
length: 16
DNA: TGCGCCAGCAGTGACCCTAGCGGGGGCCATGGAGAGACCCAGTACTTC
CDR3: CASSDPSGGHGETQYF

D: .
size: .
V: TRBV11-2
J: TRBJ1-2
length: 15
DNA: TGTGCCAGCAGCTTAGAACCATCAGCTAACTATGGCTACACCTTC
CDR3: CASSLEPSANYGYTF

D: .
size: .
V: TRBV9
J: TRBJ1-2
length: 13
DNA: TGTGCCAGCAGCGTAGTGACGGGTGATGGCTACACCTTC
CDR3: CASSVVTGDGYTF

D: .
size: .
V: TRBV5-4
J: TRBJ1-1
length: 14
DNA: TGTGCCAGCAGTCTACCAGACAGCTACACTGAAGCTTTCTTT
CDR3: CASSLPDSYTEAFF

D: TRBD2
size: once
V: TRBV11-2
J: TRBJ2-5
length: 16
DNA: TGTGCCAGCAGCCAGGCGGCGGCGGGGGTGCGCGAGACCCAGTACTTC
CDR3: CASSQAAAGVRETQYF

D: .
size: .
V: TRBV9
J: TRBJ1-5
length: 15
DNA: TGTGCCAGCAGCGCAGGGGCAGGGAGCAATCAGCCCCAGCATTTT
CDR3: CASSAGAGSNQPQHF

D: .
size: .
V: TRBV10-3
J: TRBJ1-2
length: 14
DNA: TGTGCCATCAGCTTTCAAGCGGGGGAGGGTGGCTACACCTTC
CDR3: CAISFQAGEGGYTF

D: .
size: .
V: TRBV5-6
J: TRBJ1-1
length: 14
DNA: TGTGCCAGCAGCGGGGGGACGGTGAACACTGAAGCTTTCTTT
CDR3: CASSGGTVNTEAFF